This paragraph reports one T cell receptor (beta chain). As yet, its antigen is unknown. Generated by immunoSEQ multiplex PCR, the TCRdb table keeps only in-frame clones and is missing some. The sample has roughly 520,000 clones, about 96% seen once. This entry belongs to a study of shared clonotypes between healthy human individuals. The study's findings and limits: Several donors showed sharing of approximately 5% of naive CD4 clonotypes. What naive subsets generally showed was a larger estimated richness than memory subsets showed.

Partitioning of CD4+ cells yielded a CD45RA+ naive subset and a CD45RA-negative memory subset. Germline CDR1 SGHDT, CDR2 YYEEEE. The CDR3 is 16 residues long. The sequencing sample was made of naive CD4+ T cells sorted from blood. Indicated subset: CD45RA+ positively selected. V is TRBV5-6 and J is TRBJ2-5; 9 nucleotides match TRBD2. The J call may be wrong; the DNA end is better matched by TRBJ2-7. The receptor was isolated from a woman aged 25 to 39 in good health. CDR3 in amino acids: CASRHASAGGHYEQYF. Here the CDR3 DNA reads TGTGCCAGCAGACACGCATCAGCGGGAGGCCACTACGAGCAGTACTTC.